This entry lists 12 T cell receptor beta chains sequenced from one sample in a study of cytomegalovirus exposure and HLA in healthy donors. The PCR contained 60 Vbeta and 13 Jbeta primers. Profiling relied on immunoSEQ multiplex PCR, and the TCRdb table lists in-frame clones only, not all of them. This sample has under 150,000 clones, with about 76% found just once. Material for sequencing was PBMCs. These receptors were collected from a female donor in good health and CMV-seronegative.

This chain joins TRBV7-9 and TRBJ1-5; D may be TRBD1 (5 bases). Germline V gives CDR1 SEHNR, CDR2 FQNEAQ (reference sequence). Trimming took 5 bases from V and 7 from J, leaving 12 bases between them. The CDR3 extends over 13 amino acids. The CDR3 bases are TGTGCCAGCAGCGGAACAGGAGAGCAGCCCCAGCATTTT. Residues: CASSGTGEQPQHF.

V usage is TRBV2 and J usage is TRBJ2-1; 11 bases align to TRBD2. From germline, CDR1 is SNHLY and CDR2 FYNNEI. CDR3 length: 16 amino acids. After removal of 4 bases from V and 8 bases from J, the junction contained 10 bases not matched to a gene. This CDR3 reads CASSVASGGPGDEQFF. In DNA, the CDR3 is TGTGCCAGCAGTGTGGCTAGCGGGGGGCCTGGGGATGAGCAGTTCTTC.

The chain combines TRBV6-5 with TRBJ1-1, with 8 bases aligning to TRBD1. Losses at the gene ends were 8 bases for V and 8 bases for J; bases not matched to a gene: 4. The CDR3 is made up of 11 amino acids. Germline V gene data show CDR1 as MNHEY and CDR2 as SVGAGI. This chain's CDR3 is CASARDREAFF. CDR3 nucleotides: TGTGCCAGCGCCCGGGACAGGGAAGCTTTCTTT.

The rearrangement uses TRBV18 and TRBJ2-7; 7 positions match TRBD2. The germline CDR1 and CDR2 sequences are KGHSH and LQKENI. The CDR3 has 15 amino acids. J gave up 0 bases and V 5 bases, and 7 bases lay outside the gene matches. The CDR3 DNA reads as TGTGCCAGCTCAGAAATACTAGCGAGCTCCTACGAGCAGTACTTC. Protein: CASSEILASSYEQYF.

J is TRBJ2-3 and V is TRBV9, with D possibly TRBD1 on 5 matching bases. The CDR3 covers 17 residues. Germline V gene sequence: CDR1 SGDLS, CDR2 YYNGEE. V lost 0 bases and J 4 bases, leaving 18 bases between the germline ends. CDR3 loop: CASSVVGPQGVADTQYF. In DNA form, the CDR3 reads TGTGCCAGCAGCGTAGTGGGTCCCCAAGGGGTTGCAGATACGCAGTATTTT.

The chain recombines TRBV10-1 with TRBJ1-1; D might be TRBD1 (5 bases). Germline-derived CDR1 and CDR2 are WNHNN and SYGVQD (reference sequence). Trimming removed 4 bases at V and 3 bases at J, with 12 bases between. The CDR3 totals 14 residues. The CDR3 region has the DNA TGCGCCAGCAGTGGGCGGGGGACGGACACTGAAGCTTTCTTT. This gives the protein CASSGRGTDTEAFF.

The chain recombines TRBV5-1 with TRBJ1-1; a possible D gene is TRBD1 (5 bases). The CDR3 is 15 amino acids. Germline values: CDR1 SGHRS, CDR2 YFSETQ. Trimming shortened V by 7 bases and J by 1 base, and 17 bases separated the two germline ends. The CDR3 DNA reads TGCGCCAGCCGCAGGGCCCGGACGGAGAACACTGAAGCTTTCTTT. Translated: CASRRARTENTEAFF.

In DNA form, the CDR3 reads TGTGCCAGCAGTTCCCTGAGGGCGATAGCAGATACGCAGTATTTT. This gives the protein CASSSLRAIADTQYF. V is TRBV28 and J is TRBJ2-3; D may be TRBD2 (5 bases). Germline CDR1 reads MDHEN; CDR2 reads SYDVKM. V was trimmed by 4 bases and J by 4 bases, leaving 15 bases between them. CDR3 length: 15 residues.

This chain uses TRBV5-4 with TRBJ1-1, with D possibly TRBD1 on 5 matching bases. Trimming cost V 1 base and J 6 bases, with 10 bases left between them. In germline, CDR1 is SGHNT, CDR2 YYREEE (reference sequence). The CDR3 covers 13 residues. The CDR3 nucleotides read TGTGCCAGCAGCTTGTCCGGGGGATCTGAAGCTTTCTTT. Translating it yields CASSLSGGSEAFF.

Remarks on this clone: One end of the junction varies from germline; a read error may be responsible. V usage is TRBV9 and J usage is TRBJ1-1; perhaps TRBD1 as D (5 bases). The CDR3 consists of 15 residues. CDR1 and CDR2 (germline): SGDLS, YYNGEE. In DNA, the CDR3 is TGTGCCAGCAGGGTCGGTATAGGGGTGAACACTGGAGCTTTCTTT. As protein: CASRVGIGVNTGAFF.

This chain uses TRBV7-2 with TRBJ1-5; TRBD1 agrees at 7 bases. This CDR3 spans 14 amino acids. The germline gives CDR1 SGHTA, CDR2 FQGNSA. The V segment lost 4 bases and the J segment 4 bases; nucleotides outside the gene matches: 4. DNA for the CDR3: TGTGCCAGCAGCTCCACAGGGGAGAATCAGCCCCAGCATTTT. This sequence encodes CASSSTGENQPQHF.

The chain links TRBV19 to TRBJ2-5; 7 bases agree with TRBD1. Trimming took 8 bases from V and 4 from J; bases not matched to a gene: 4. Looked up from germline, CDR1 is LNHDA and CDR2 is SQIVND (reference sequence). The CDR3 has 12 amino acids. Here the CDR3 DNA reads TGTGCCAGTGGGACAGTAATAGAGACCCAGTACTTC. It translates to CASGTVIETQYF. The whole variable domain, remainder taken from reference TRBV19 and TRBJ2-5, is DGGITQSPKYLFRKEGQNVTLSCEQNLNHDAMYWYRQDPGQGLRLIYYSQIVNDFQKGDIAEGYSVSREKKESFPLTVTSAQKNPTAFYLCASGTVIETQYFGPGTRLLVL.